This TCR beta chain is from a study of control samples from healthy donors and cancer patients. Assay: immunoSEQ multiplex PCR; the TCRdb copy retains only in-frame clones and omits some. The repertoire holds approximately 130,000 clones, 80% to 90% seen once, with roughly 3% in the top ten. V dropped 2 bases and J dropped 8 bases, with 13 bases sitting between them. From germline, CDR1 is GTSNPN and CDR2 SVGIG (reference sequence). CDR3 length equals 13 residues. The chain couples TRBV30 to TRBJ1-3, with D uncertain. The origin of this receptor is a man between 60 and 75 years old in good health. Sequencing was carried out using blood. The CDR3 sequence is CAWSLGWPDTIYF. The CDR3 nucleotides read TGTGCCTGGAGTCTTGGGTGGCCGGACACCATATATTTT.